A selection of T cell receptor beta chains follows, all from one sample in a study of OX40 agonist ivuxolimab in advanced cancers. The assay was immunoSEQ multiplex PCR, and TCRdb's table has in-frame clones only and misses some. The data contain tens of thousands of clones, roughly 84% of them singletons. The sample consisted of CD4+ or CD8+ T cells sorted from blood, taken in a trial of the OX40 agonist ivuxolimab. Receptors were obtained from an adult with an advanced solid tumor such as melanoma, head and neck, liver or kidney cancer. Both conserved end residues are part of each CDR3. D genes are given only for firm matches. Size is stated for part of the rows, as once, few or many counts, or as a class when the clone is expanded.

TRBV18	NA	TRBJ1-1	NA	CASSPSGRKNTEAFF	TGTGCCAGCTCACCGTCCGGGAGAAAGAACACTGAAGCTTTCTTT
TRBV6-5	NA	TRBJ2-1	NA	CASSYSDGNEQFF	TGTGCCAGCAGTTACTCGGACGGCAATGAGCAGTTCTTC
TRBV4-1	NA	TRBJ1-1	few	CASGNTEAFF	TGCGCCAGCGGGAACACTGAAGCTTTCTTT
TRBV27	TRBD2	TRBJ2-7	NA	CASSSGTSGYEQYF	TGTGCCAGCAGTTCCGGGACTAGCGGGTACGAGCAGTACTTC
TRBV6-4	TRBD1	TRBJ1-1	NA	CASSDSGEQGITEAFF	TGTGCCAGCAGTGACTCTGGGGAACAGGGGATCACTGAAGCTTTCTTT
TRBV4-1	TRBD2	TRBJ2-3	NA	CASSQGLSPSGSDTQYF	TGCGCCAGCAGCCAAGGCCTCTCTCCTAGCGGCTCAGATACGCAGTATTTT
TRBV28	TRBD2	TRBJ2-1	NA	CASSFYLSGSSYNEQFF	TGTGCCAGCAGTTTCTACCTGAGCGGGAGCTCCTACAATGAGCAGTTCTTC
TRBV6-1	TRBD1	TRBJ2-7	NA	CATSDRDPYEQYF	TGTGCCACATCGGACAGGGACCCCTACGAGCAGTACTTC
TRBV28	NA	TRBJ2-3	NA	CASSFPPGHLTDTQYF	TGTGCCAGCAGTTTCCCACCGGGACACCTCACAGATACGCAGTATTTT
TRBV7-9	NA	TRBJ2-1	NA	CASSLVLRHHEQFF	TGTGCCAGCAGCTTGGTACTCCGACATCATGAGCAGTTCTTC
TRBV2	NA	TRBJ2-2	NA	CASSEGGPTGELFF	TGTGCCAGCAGTGAAGGAGGACCCACCGGGGAGCTGTTTTTT
TRBV6-1	NA	TRBJ1-5	NA	CASSEEEGSNQPQHF	TGTGCCAGCAGTGAAGAGGAAGGGTCAAATCAGCCCCAGCATTTT
TRBV27	TRBD2	TRBJ2-7	NA	CASSPSGTSGLYPGEQYF	TGTGCCAGCAGTCCATCGGGGACTAGCGGCCTTTACCCGGGGGAGCAGTACTTC
TRBV5-8	TRBD1	TRBJ2-5	NA	CASSIGQGQETQYF	TGTGCCAGCAGCATAGGACAGGGCCAAGAGACCCAGTACTTC
TRBV28	TRBD1	TRBJ2-5	NA	CASSTDRGLETQYF	TGTGCCAGCTCCACGGACAGGGGGCTCGAGACCCAGTACTTC
TRBV5-6	NA	TRBJ2-7	NA	CASSLAGFSHGYEQYF	TGTGCCAGCAGCTTGGCAGGATTCTCCCACGGCTACGAGCAGTACTTC
TRBV27	NA	TRBJ1-1	NA	CASRLVEGSTEAFF	TGTGCCAGCAGGTTAGTGGAGGGGTCCACTGAAGCTTTCTTT
TRBV2	NA	TRBJ2-7	medium-sized	CASSESWGDEQYF	TGTGCCAGCAGTGAATCCTGGGGGGACGAGCAGTACTTC
TRBV19	NA	TRBJ2-5	NA	CASRLRNGETQYF	TGTGCCAGTAGGTTGAGGAATGGGGAGACCCAGTACTTC
TRBV4-1	TRBD2	TRBJ2-5	NA	CASSLSGYQETQYF	TGCGCCAGCAGCCTTAGCGGGTACCAAGAGACCCAGTACTTC
TRBV27	NA	TRBJ1-5	NA	CASSFSKGYSNQPQHF	TGTGCCAGCAGTTTCTCTAAGGGGTATAGCAATCAGCCCCAGCATTTT
TRBV21-1	NA	TRBJ1-3	NA	CASSSTVASGNTIYF	NA
TRBV7-9	NA	TRBJ2-7	NA	CASSLDLPYEQYF	TGTGCCAGCAGCTTAGATCTACCCTACGAGCAGTACTTC
TRBV27	NA	TRBJ2-7	NA	CASNSPIAEQYF	TGTGCCAGCAATAGTCCGATCGCCGAGCAGTACTTC
TRBV11-2	NA	TRBJ1-1	NA	CASSISPNEDTEAFF	TGTGCCAGCAGCATTAGCCCAAACGAGGACACTGAAGCTTTCTTT
TRBV13	NA	TRBJ1-1	NA	CASSDPGSELRAFF	TGTGCCAGCAGCGACCCGGGTTCTGAATTGAGGGCTTTCTTT
TRBV7-8	TRBD1	TRBJ1-4	NA	CASSLQGRSEKLFF	TGTGCCAGCAGTTTACAGGGGAGGAGTGAAAAACTGTTTTTT
TRBV7-9	TRBD2	TRBJ2-1	NA	CASSSNSGSSYNEQFF	TGTGCCAGCAGCTCTAATAGCGGGAGCTCCTACAATGAGCAGTTCTTC
TRBV5-1	NA	TRBJ2-1	NA	CASSLDPNNEQFF	TGCGCCAGCAGCTTGGATCCAAACAATGAGCAGTTCTTC
TRBV9	TRBD1	TRBJ2-7	NA	CASSADADRGHEQYF	TGTGCCAGCAGCGCGGACGCGGACAGGGGCCACGAGCAGTACTTC
TRBV11-1	TRBD2	TRBJ2-5	NA	CASSPWVAGGGETQYF	TGTGCCAGCAGCCCCTGGGTGGCGGGAGGAGGGGAGACCCAGTACTTC
TRBV27	NA	TRBJ2-7	NA	CASSYKRNSYEQYF	TGTGCCAGCAGTTACAAGCGGAACTCCTACGAGCAGTACTTC
TRBV5-6	NA	TRBJ2-1	few	CASSLYGYNEQFF	TGTGCCAGCAGCTTGTATGGTTACAATGAGCAGTTCTTC
TRBV4-1	NA	TRBJ2-1	once	CASSQDLGWDEQFF	TGCGCCAGCAGCCAAGATTTAGGGTGGGATGAGCAGTTCTTC
TRBV30	TRBD1	TRBJ2-2	few	CAWSAGTGRRELFF	TGTGCCTGGAGTGCCGGGACAGGCCGCCGGGAGCTGTTTTTT
TRBV27	NA	TRBJ1-3	NA	CASSPGRGSGNTIYF	TGTGCCAGCAGCCCGGGACGGGGCTCTGGAAACACCATATATTTT
TRBV7-8	TRBD1	TRBJ2-7	NA	CASSRDSAYEQYF	TGTGCCAGCAGTCGGGACAGCGCCTACGAGCAGTACTTC
TRBV30	NA	TRBJ2-2	NA	CAWSVVGGELFF	TGTGCCTGGAGTGTAGTAGGGGGGGAGCTGTTTTTT
TRBV28	NA	TRBJ1-6	NA	CASSRQNNSPLHF	TGTGCCAGCAGTCGACAGAATAATTCACCCCTCCACTTT
TRBV5-4	NA	TRBJ1-1	NA	CASSGPGGDEAFF	TGTGCCAGCAGCGGGCCGGGGGGCGATGAAGCTTTCTTT
TRBV25-1	NA	TRBJ2-7	NA	CASSETSTFLHSYEQYF	TGTGCCAGCAGTGAAACATCAACGTTTCTACACTCCTACGAGCAGTACTTC
TRBV25-1	NA	TRBJ2-7	NA	CASSLWGGSSYEQYF	TGTGCCAGCAGTCTTTGGGGGGGCAGCTCCTACGAGCAGTACTTC
TRBV7-7	NA	TRBJ2-7	NA	CASSLGAGKTYEQYF	TGTGCTAGCAGCTTAGGCGCCGGGAAGACCTACGAGCAGTACTTC
TRBV27	TRBD2	TRBJ2-1	NA	CASSLLGTSGYNEQFF	TGTGCCAGCAGTTTATTAGGAACTAGCGGGTACAATGAGCAGTTCTTC
TRBV28	TRBD1	TRBJ1-5	NA	CASSLGRQGAQHF	TGTGCCAGCAGCTTAGGACGACAGGGGGCCCAGCATTTT
TRBV6-5	NA	TRBJ2-1	NA	CASSLQGGGNEQFF	TGTGCCAGCAGTCTCCAAGGGGGTGGGAATGAGCAGTTCTTC
TRBV25-1	NA	TRBJ2-5	NA	CASSDPSAFQETQYF	TGTGCCAGCAGTGATCCTAGCGCTTTCCAAGAGACCCAGTACTTC
TRBV28	NA	TRBJ1-1	NA	CASSLEYTEAFF	TGTGCCAGCAGTTTGGAGTACACTGAAGCTTTCTTT